Following are 15 T cell receptor beta chains from one sample sequenced in a study of blood T cell repertoires in COVID-19. Assay: immunoSEQ multiplex PCR; the TCRdb copy retains only in-frame clones and omits some. This table has some 110,000 clones, 80% to 85% appearing once. Sequencing was done on a sample of peripheral blood. Receptor source: a woman older than 75 with acute or convalescent COVID-19.

The chain is built from TRBV11-3 and TRBJ2-2; D possibly corresponds to TRBD2 (6 bases). Trimming took 5 bases from V and 1 from J, leaving 11 bases between them. The CDR3 extends over 15 amino acids. Per the germline V gene, CDR1 is SGHNT and CDR2 is YENEEA. CDR3 protein: CASSKISGNTGELFF. In DNA form, the CDR3 reads TGTGCCAGCAGCAAAATTAGCGGGAACACCGGGGAGCTGTTTTTT.

This clone was detected a few times. This chain uses TRBV15 with TRBJ2-6; 8 nucleotides match TRBD1. Losses at the gene ends were 5 bases for V and 0 bases for J; bases not matched to a gene: 6. The CDR3 is 17 amino acids. Per germline, CDR1 LNHNV and CDR2 YYDKDF (reference sequence). Here the CDR3 DNA reads TGTGCCACCAGCGGCAGGGGGCGAGCCTCTGGGGCCAACGTCCTGACTTTC. Translating gives CATSGRGRASGANVLTF.

About this clone itself: Other DNA sequences from this sample encode an identical CDR3 as well. The genes are TRBV27 and TRBJ2-1; 11 nucleotides align to TRBD2. Germline V gene sequence: CDR1 MNHEY, CDR2 SMNVEV (reference sequence). V trimming: 3 bases; J trimming: 4 bases; junction bases outside the gene matches: 2. CDR3 length equals 15 residues. As DNA, the CDR3 is TGTGCCAGCAGTTTGGGACTAGCGGCATACAATGAGCAGTTCTTC. Translation: CASSLGLAAYNEQFF.

The V gene is TRBV6-6, the J gene TRBJ2-1, with 11 bases fitting TRBD2. V shed 6 bases, J shed 4 bases, and the junction held 8 bases outside the gene matches. This CDR3 region has 16 residues. Germline CDR1 is MNHNY and CDR2 is SVGAGI (reference sequence). The DNA for the CDR3 is TGTGCCAGCAGAGCCCCGGGACTAGCGGAATACAATGAGCAGTTCTTC. This sequence encodes CASRAPGLAEYNEQFF.

The chain has TRBV21-1 and TRBJ2-2; the table names TRBD2, a call not compared with the DNA. TRBV21-1 is flagged as a pseudogene. CDR3 length: 18 residues. DNA of the CDR3: TGTGCCAGCAGCGCGAAGGGGTCGAAAGCGGGAGGGACCGGGGAGCTGTTTTTT. Translated, it gives CASSAKGSKAGGTGELFF.

Only a few counts were recorded for this clone. The CDR3 DNA sequence: TGTGCCAGCAGTTTATTGGCAGGGAGGGGCTACACCTTC. Translation gives CASSLLAGRGYTF. The chain links TRBV27 to TRBJ1-2; TRBD1 might be the D (5 bases). CDR3 length equals 13 residues. Germline CDR1 reads MNHEY; CDR2 reads SMNVEV (reference sequence). V lost 1 base to trimming and J lost 8 bases, with 11 bases between them.

This chain joins TRBV5-1 and TRBJ2-6; 7 bases line up with TRBD1. V shed 7 bases, J shed 2 bases, and the junction held 3 bases outside the gene matches. The germline V gene encodes CDR1 SGHRS and CDR2 YFSETQ. CDR3 length equals 14 residues. Here the CDR3 reads CASLDRAGANVLTF. The CDR3 region has the DNA TGCGCCAGCCTAGACAGGGCTGGGGCCAACGTCCTGACTTTC.

The J gene is TRBJ2-7, the V gene TRBV28; tentative D call: TRBD1 (7 bases). CDR1 and CDR2 from the germline V gene are MDHEN and SYDVKM. This CDR3 has 15 residues. V was cut by 2 bases and J by 3 bases, with 14 bases left in between. Here the CDR3 DNA reads TGTGCCAGCAGTTTAGGGGGGACAGCTTTCTACGAGCAGTACTTC. It encodes CASSLGGTAFYEQYF.

In its sample, this clone was seen many times. The chain couples TRBV4-1 to TRBJ1-2; tentatively, D is TRBD1 (6 bases). Germline V gene data show CDR1 as MGHRA and CDR2 as YSYEKL. The V and J ends lost 0 bases and 6 bases respectively, with 11 bases between them. CDR3 length: 14 residues. Written as DNA, the CDR3 is TGCGCCAGCAGCCAAGATGCCAGGGGAGATGGCTACACCTTC. It specifies CASSQDARGDGYTF.

This clone came up once. The chain recombines TRBV28 with TRBJ1-2, with D maybe TRBD1 (5 bases). This CDR3 has 14 residues. CDR1 is MDHEN, CDR2 SYDVKM, per germline. V lost 10 bases and J 8 bases, leaving 23 bases between the germline ends. DNA of the CDR3: TGTGCCATACCCTTTCAGGGAAACAAAGGAGGCTACACCTTC. Translating it yields CAIPFQGNKGGYTF.

This chain connects TRBV5-8 to TRBJ2-7; D is uncertain. CDR3 length: 15 residues. V was clipped by 0 bases and J by 3 bases, with 13 bases between them. Germline CDR1 SGHTS, CDR2 YDEGEE. This CDR3 reads CASSLAPGLLYEQYV. The CDR3 DNA is TGTGCCAGCAGCTTGGCCCCTGGGCTACTCTACGAGCAGTACGTC.

The chain carries TRBV28 and TRBJ1-4, with 10 bases aligning to TRBD1. J lost 3 bases, V lost 4 bases, and 8 bases had no gene match. CDR1 is MDHEN, CDR2 SYDVKM, per germline. CDR3 length: 17 amino acids. The CDR3 region is CASSSPRGTGANEKLFF. The CDR3 nucleotides read TGTGCCAGCAGTTCCCCTCGGGGGACAGGGGCTAATGAAAAACTGTTTTTT.

This chain joins TRBV11-3 and TRBJ2-3, with 14 bases that match TRBD2. Per germline, CDR1 SGHNT and CDR2 YENEEA. The V and J ends lost 4 bases and 2 bases, in that order; junction bases with no gene match: 5. This CDR3 contains 17 residues. CDR3 sequence reads: CASSSGTSGSATDTQYF. The CDR3 DNA is TGTGCCAGCAGCTCAGGGACTAGCGGGAGTGCCACAGATACGCAGTATTTT. The whole variable domain, remainder taken from reference TRBV11-3 and TRBJ2-3, is EAGVVQSPRYKIIEKKQPVAFWCNPISGHNTLYWYLQNLGQGPELLIRYENEEAVDDSQLPKDRFSAERLKGVDSTLKIQPAELGDSAVYLCASSSGTSGSATDTQYFGPGTRLTVL.

This clone is a singleton in its sample. This chain links TRBV12-1 with TRBJ2-3; the D call of TRBD2 is as the table states it, not checked on the DNA. TRBV12-1 is a pseudogene segment. The CDR3 runs to 13 residues. CDR3 loop: CASSFGGLGTQYF. The CDR3 DNA sequence: TGTGCCAGCAGCTTTGGAGGACTAGGTACGCAGTATTTT.

The J gene is TRBJ2-2, the V gene TRBV5-1; TRBD1 aligns across 8 bases. V gave up 4 bases and J gave up 1 base; unmatched junction bases: 9. The length of the CDR3 is 17 residues. Germline V gene sequence: CDR1 SGHRS, CDR2 YFSETQ. This CDR3 is CASSKHHGQGNTGELFF. The CDR3 bases are TGCGCCAGCAGCAAACACCACGGACAGGGGAACACCGGGGAGCTGTTTTTT.